The present TCR beta chain was sequenced within a study of identical twins. One entry per CDR3 protein results from TCRdb running MiXCR on the 5' RACE reads. The repertoire holds a few hundred thousand distinct CDR3 sequences, with 7.5% to 9.5% as singletons. Only a few counts were recorded for this clonotype. Trimming removed 5 bases at V and 7 bases at J, with 20 bases between. Germline V gene lookup returns CDR1 SGHVS and CDR2 FQNEAQ. This CDR3 contains 15 residues. These data also featured in a second study, about yellow fever vaccine responses in identical twins.

This TCR was sampled from a woman under 30 in good health. The sequenced sample was CD8+ T cells sorted from blood. The J gene is TRBJ1-2, the V gene TRBV7-8, with a possible D match to TRBD1 (5 bases). The CDR3 protein is CASSPEGPSPFGYTF. CDR3 in DNA: TGTGCCAGCAGCCCCGAGGGACCCTCCCCATTTGGCTACACCTTC.